A single sample gave rise to the 28 T cell receptor beta chains below, sequenced in a study of blood T cells in healthy people across ages. Through a sample-barcoded 5' primer and a J-beta primer mix, a second PCR was run for roughly 7 to 12 cycles. TCRdb independently ran MiXCR on the 5' RACE reads; one entry per CDR3 protein. The sample lists 700,000 to 950,000 distinct CDR3 sequences, approximately 43% occurring once. Source material: blood. Receptors were obtained from a woman aged 60 to 75 in good health.

The chain employs TRBV24-1 and TRBJ2-7; 7 bases align to TRBD1. J gave up 10 bases and V 3 bases, and 26 bases lay outside the gene matches. CDR1 KGHDR and CDR2 SFDVKD come from the germline V gene. CDR3 length: 19 amino acids. The CDR3 coding sequence is TGTGCCACCAGTGATAAGGAGGAAGGGGGCGACGGTTTCCAAGAGATCCAGTACTTC. The encoded protein is CATSDKEEGGDGFQEIQYF.

The V and J genes are TRBV15 and TRBJ2-1, with D possibly TRBD2 on 6 matching bases. CDR3 length: 17 amino acids. Germline V CDR1 and CDR2: LNHNV, YYDKDF (reference sequence). V lost 1 base and J lost 5, with 18 bases in between. The CDR3 here is CATSRAPLANDNNEQFF. In DNA form, the CDR3 reads TGTGCCACCAGCAGAGCCCCGCTAGCGAACGATAACAATGAGCAGTTCTTC.

The rearrangement uses TRBV10-3 and TRBJ2-7, with no clear D. V was clipped by 0 bases and J by 5 bases, with 5 bases between them. Germline V lookup: CDR1 ENHRY, CDR2 SYGVKD. The CDR3 runs 12 residues. CDR3 coding DNA: TGTGCCATCAGTGAGTCGGTCAACGAGCAGTACTTC. Protein sequence: CAISESVNEQYF.

This clonotype turned up a few times. The J gene is TRBJ2-3, the V gene TRBV20-1; 12 bases agree with TRBD2. This CDR3 is built from 18 residues. After removal of 0 bases from V and 6 bases from J, the junction contained 13 bases not matched to a gene. Germline-derived CDR1 and CDR2 are DFQATT and SNEGSKA (reference sequence). The CDR3: CSARDLSSGRVREDTQYF. The CDR3 DNA reads as TGCAGTGCTAGAGACCTCTCTAGCGGGAGGGTCCGCGAGGATACGCAGTATTTT.

This clonotype has at least ten counts. The chain employs TRBV6-4 and TRBJ2-1; 11 bases are shared with TRBD2. Germline V gene lookup returns CDR1 MRHNA and CDR2 SNTAGT. The CDR3 spans 15 residues. V shed 4 bases, J shed 6 bases, and the junction held 5 bases outside the gene matches. The CDR3 loop reads CASSVHTSGGNEQFF. CDR3 nucleotides: TGTGCCAGCAGTGTCCACACTAGCGGGGGCAATGAGCAGTTCTTC.

This chain uses TRBV5-1 with TRBJ2-1, with D perhaps matching TRBD1 or TRBD2 (6 bases each). Germline CDR1 SGHRS, CDR2 YFSETQ. The CDR3 covers 12 residues. V lost 2 bases to trimming and J lost 10 bases, with 10 bases between them. The CDR3 loop is CASSFEGGEQFF. The CDR3 region has the DNA TGCGCCAGCAGCTTTGAAGGGGGGGAGCAGTTCTTC.

At least ten counts were recorded for this clonotype. The J gene is TRBJ2-1, the V gene TRBV5-5; no definite D call. Germline CDR1 SGHKS, CDR2 YYEKEE (reference sequence). The V end lost 2 bases, the J end lost 4 bases, and 7 bases lay between the germline ends. This CDR3 comprises 13 residues. The CDR3 loop reads CASSLTEYNEQFF. The CDR3 bases are TGTGCCAGCAGCTTAACGGAGTACAATGAGCAGTTCTTC.

As for this clonotype: A read error is possible here, since a much larger clone lies one base away. The rearrangement links TRBV7-2 to TRBJ2-3; TRBD1 is a possible D gene (5 bases). Trimming stripped 10 bases from V and 3 bases from J, with 14 bases between. Germline V gives CDR1 SGHTA, CDR2 FQGNSA. CDR3 length equals 13 residues. The DNA for the CDR3 is TGTGCCAACACCCAGACAGAAACAGATACGCAGTATTTT. Amino acid sequence: CANTQTETDTQYF. The full variable domain, with the rest looked up from reference TRBV7-2 and TRBJ2-3, is GAGVSQSPSNKVTEKGKDVELRCDPISGHTALYWYRQSLGQGLEFLIYFQGNSAPDKSGLPSDRFSAERTGGSVSTLTIQRTQQEDSAVYLCANTQTETDTQYFGPGTRLTVL.

CDR3 nucleotides: TGCGCCAGCAGCCGGGACGGCGTCTCTGGGGCCAACGTCCTGACTTTC. It encodes CASSRDGVSGANVLTF. This chain uses TRBV5-1 with TRBJ2-6, with D perhaps assigned TRBD1 or TRBD2 (5 bases each). CDR1 is SGHRS and CDR2 is YFSETQ in the germline V gene. The CDR3 runs to 16 residues. The V gene lost 4 bases and the J gene lost 0 bases, with 11 bases spanning the gap.

This chain joins TRBV2 and TRBJ1-4, with a possible D match to TRBD1 (6 bases). The V end was cut by 6 bases, the J end by 3 bases, with 14 bases between. In germline, CDR1 is SNHLY, CDR2 FYNNEI. CDR3 length: 15 residues. CDR3 DNA sequence: TGTGCCAGCAGACTACAGGGAGAAGCTAATGAAAAACTGTTTTTT. This codes for CASRLQGEANEKLFF.

The gene calls are TRBV3-1 and TRBJ2-3; the D call may be TRBD1 or TRBD2 (6 bases each). V was clipped by 5 bases and J by 14 bases, with 26 bases between them. CDR1 and CDR2 from the germline V gene are LGHDT and YNNKEL (reference sequence). The CDR3 spans 15 residues. CDR3 DNA sequence: TGTGCCAGCAGCGATGGGGGGCATTCGCGAGTTGCGCGGTATTTT. It translates to CASSDGGHSRVARYF.

This clonotype turned up a few times. The J gene is TRBJ2-4, the V gene TRBV7-2; 8 bases align to TRBD1. This CDR3 has 17 residues. The V and J ends lost 5 bases and 1 base, in that order; junction bases with no gene match: 10. Germline-derived CDR1 and CDR2 are SGHTA and FQGNSA. The CDR3 nucleotides are TGTGCCAGCAGCCCTCAGGGGGCATGGGGGGCCAAAAACATTCAGTACTTC. This codes for CASSPQGAWGAKNIQYF.

This chain links TRBV3-1 with TRBJ2-1; D could derive from TRBD1 or TRBD2 (6 bases each). Germline CDR1 is LGHDT and CDR2 is YNNKEL (reference sequence). The CDR3 length is 17 residues. Between the trimmed V and J ends, which lost 3 bases and 7 bases, there was a span of 22 bases. In DNA form, the CDR3 reads TGTGCCAGCAGCCATTGGATCCGGGCGGGACAATTGAATGAGCAGTTCTTC. This codes for CASSHWIRAGQLNEQFF.

V is TRBV6-1 and J is TRBJ1-2; the D gene is possibly TRBD1 (6 bases). Trimming cost V 4 bases and J 4 bases, with 13 bases left between them. In germline, CDR1 is MNHNS, CDR2 SASEGT. CDR3 length equals 14 residues. The CDR3 nucleotides read TGTGCCAGCAGTGTGGACAGCGGGTCCTATGGCTACACCTTC. Translation: CASSVDSGSYGYTF.

This clonotype was detected only a few times. The CDR3 bases are TGTGCCAGCAGGATTGGGGGGTCTCCTGGCTACACCTTC. As protein: CASRIGGSPGYTF. The rearrangement uses TRBV12-3 or TRBV12-4 and TRBJ1-2, with a tentative D call TRBD1 (5 bases). The CDR3 is 13 amino acids. Trimming stripped 6 bases from V and 7 bases from J, with 15 bases between.

This clonotype has a count of ten or more. At one of its ends the junction is not consistent with the germline gene, which may arise from a read error. The J gene is TRBJ1-2, the V gene TRBV10-3, with TRBD1 matching 7 bases. The CDR3 has 11 amino acids. CDR1 and CDR2 (germline): ENHRY, SYGVKD. The CDR3 nucleotides read TGTGCCGTCAGACAGGGTGATGGCTACACCTTC. Its translation is CAVRQGDGYTF.

A few counts support this clonotype. The V and J genes are TRBV20-1 and TRBJ2-1, with D possibly matching TRBD1 (6 bases). Germline V gene lookup returns CDR1 DFQATT and CDR2 SNEGSKA (reference sequence). The V and J ends lost 5 bases and 4 bases respectively, with 18 bases between them. This CDR3 has 15 amino acids. The CDR3 DNA follows: TGCAGTGCTCCCTTGGCAGGGGCACGTTACAATGAGCAGTTCTTC. Amino acids: CSAPLAGARYNEQFF.

V gene TRBV6-5 combines with J gene TRBJ2-1, with 9 bases that match TRBD2. V shed 5 bases, J shed 8 bases, and the junction held 13 bases outside the gene matches. The CDR3 runs 16 residues. Germline CDR1 reads MNHEY; CDR2 reads SVGAGI. The DNA for the CDR3 is TGTGCCAGCAGTCGAATGGGGCTAGCGGGAATGGATGAGCAGTTCTTC. Protein product: CASSRMGLAGMDEQFF.

The chain employs TRBV6-1 and TRBJ2-3, with 8 bases identical to TRBD2. This CDR3 has 17 residues. V gave up 5 bases and J gave up 3 bases; unmatched junction bases: 13. CDR1 is MNHNS, CDR2 SASEGT, per germline. The CDR3 DNA reads as TGTGCCAGCAGTAGAGCCGGGAGGGCCGGTGAGACAGATACGCAGTATTTT. Translated, it gives CASSRAGRAGETDTQYF.

This clonotype has more than one count but fewer than ten. The V gene is TRBV9, the J gene TRBJ2-5; 9 bases map to TRBD2. The CDR3 runs to 16 residues. CDR1 and CDR2 from the germline V gene are SGDLS and YYNGEE. Unmatched junction bases numbered 9, after V lost 4 bases and J lost 2 bases. This chain's CDR3 is CASSPLAGPDQETQYF. DNA for the CDR3: TGTGCCAGCAGCCCTCTAGCGGGGCCGGATCAAGAGACCCAGTACTTC.

In this sample, this clonotype turned up many times. The chain has TRBV6-5 and TRBJ2-1, with D possibly TRBD2 on 5 matching bases. The germline V gene has CDR1 MNHEY and CDR2 SVGAGI. Trimming took off 6 bases at V and 4 bases at J, with 16 bases between the two ends. This CDR3 has 15 residues. In nucleotides, the CDR3 is TGTGCCAGCAGCCCCGGCAGGACTGTATACAATGAGCAGTTCTTC. Its translation is CASSPGRTVYNEQFF.

This chain joins TRBV5-1 and TRBJ1-4; 7 nucleotides match TRBD1. Germline assignment: CDR1 SGHRS and CDR2 YFSETQ. The CDR3 is made up of 15 amino acids. J lost 0 bases, V lost 4 bases, and 3 bases had no gene match. The CDR3 sequence: CASSRDRTTNEKLFF. CDR3 nucleotide sequence: TGCGCCAGCAGCCGGGACAGAACAACTAATGAAAAACTGTTTTTT.

The chain is built from TRBV20-1 and TRBJ2-3, with 12 bases that match TRBD2. The V and J ends lost 5 bases and 2 bases, in that order; junction bases with no gene match: 5. Germline V CDR1 and CDR2: DFQATT, SNEGSKA (reference sequence). The CDR3 contains 15 residues. This chain's CDR3 is CSAGRTSGVTDTQYF. The CDR3 DNA reads TGCAGTGCTGGTCGGACTAGCGGGGTCACAGATACGCAGTATTTT.

The chain couples TRBV10-2 to TRBJ2-7; no reliable D call. The V end lost 3 bases, the J end lost 2 bases, and 8 bases lay between the germline ends. CDR1 is WSHSY and CDR2 is SAAADI in the germline V gene. This CDR3 has 13 amino acids. In DNA form, the CDR3 reads TGCGCCAGCAGTGACGGCCGAGCCTACGAGCAGTACTTC. Its translation is CASSDGRAYEQYF.

The chain joins TRBV2 to TRBJ1-5; unclear D gene. Germline CDR1 reads SNHLY; CDR2 reads FYNNEI. The CDR3 length is 14 residues. V lost 4 bases and J lost 0, with 7 bases in between. CDR3 residues: CASSGAYSNQPQHF. As DNA, the CDR3 is TGTGCCAGCAGTGGAGCCTATAGCAATCAGCCCCAGCATTTT. The whole variable domain, filled in from reference TRBV2 and TRBJ1-5, reads EPEVTQTPSHQVTQMGQEVILRCVPISNHLYFYWYRQILGQKVEFLVSFYNNEISEKSEIFDDQFSVERPDGSNFTLKIRSTKLEDSAMYFCASSGAYSNQPQHFGDGTRLSIL.

The chain uses TRBV24-1 and TRBJ2-1, with 10 positions matching TRBD2. V was clipped by 4 bases and J by 10 bases; unmatched bases: 9. This CDR3 region has 15 residues. Germline V lookup: CDR1 KGHDR, CDR2 SFDVKD. DNA for the CDR3: TGTGCCACCAGTGACGATCGGACTAGCGGTCTAGAGCAGTTCTTC. As protein: CATSDDRTSGLEQFF.

This clonotype was seen at least ten times. V and J are TRBV29-1 and TRBJ2-3; D remains ambiguous. CDR3 size: 11 residues. CDR1 is SQVTM, CDR2 ANQGSEA, per germline. V lost 5 bases to trimming and J lost 6 bases, with 9 bases between them. The CDR3 is CSVRAGDTQYF. The CDR3 DNA follows: TGCAGCGTTCGGGCTGGCGATACGCAGTATTTT.

The chain has TRBV4-2 and TRBJ1-1; no firm D call. Per germline, CDR1 LGHNA and CDR2 YNFKEQ. The CDR3 loop spans 15 amino acids. V was shortened by 0 bases and J by 12 bases, with 20 bases between the two germline ends. CDR3 amino acids: CASSQEVAGWFTSFF. For the CDR3, the DNA is TGTGCCAGCAGCCAAGAGGTAGCAGGTTGGTTTACGTCTTTCTTT.